What follows are 19 T cell receptor beta chains derived from one specimen sequenced in a study of T cells in Graves' hyperthyroidism and ophthalmopathy. Amplification of TCR beta CDR3 regions used RNA as the template. In the first-round RT-PCR of the TCR CDR3, the HTBI primer set was used. TCRdb re-called the multiplex PCR reads with MiXCR, one entry per CDR3 protein. This table holds around 600,000 distinct CDR3 sequences, 45% found once. The specimen was peripheral blood or thyroid tissue (not recorded which). These receptors originate from an adult man with Graves' disease, either hyperthyroidism or ophthalmopathy (not recorded which).

This clonotype was detected a few times. V gene TRBV11-2 combines with J gene TRBJ1-2; 7 bases map to TRBD1. Germline V gene lookup returns CDR1 SGHAT and CDR2 FQNNGV. The CDR3 loop spans 15 amino acids. J gave up 5 bases and V 5 bases, and 11 bases lay outside the gene matches. The CDR3 reads CASSQEGTAGYGYTF. In DNA, the CDR3 is TGTGCCAGCAGCCAAGAAGGGACAGCGGGGTATGGCTACACCTTC.

The chain has TRBV20-1 and TRBJ2-2, with 9 bases matching TRBD2. This CDR3 is built from 16 residues. The germline CDR1 and CDR2 sequences are DFQATT and SNEGSKA (reference sequence). The junction had 6 bases not matched to a gene; V was cut back by 2 bases and J by 2 bases. The CDR3: CSARSGLAQNTGELFF. In DNA, the CDR3 is TGCAGTGCTAGATCAGGACTAGCGCAAAACACCGGGGAGCTGTTTTTT.

The chain combines TRBV11-2 with TRBJ1-5; D may be TRBD1 (6 bases). There are 15 residues in the CDR3. The V gene lost 3 bases and the J gene lost 4 bases, with 13 bases spanning the gap. Germline V gene lookup returns CDR1 SGHAT and CDR2 FQNNGV. CDR3 sequence: CASSFLTGDNQPQHF. CDR3 sequence (DNA): TGTGCCAGCAGCTTCTTGACAGGCGATAATCAGCCCCAGCATTTT. The full variable domain, with the rest looked up from reference TRBV11-2 and TRBJ1-5, is EAGVAQSPRYKIIEKRQSVAFWCNPISGHATLYWYQQILGQGPKLLIQFQNNGVVDDSQLPKDRFSAERLKGVDSTLKIQPAKLEDSAVYLCASSFLTGDNQPQHFGDGTRLSIL.

This chain joins TRBV2 and TRBJ2-7; 7 positions agree with TRBD1. The closer fit of TRBJ2-5 to the DNA end suggests the J call may be wrong. The CDR3 consists of 12 residues. Per the germline V gene, CDR1 is SNHLY and CDR2 is FYNNEI. CDR3: CASRGDSETQYF. The CDR3, as DNA: TGTGCCAGCAGGGGGGACAGCGAGACCCAGTACTTC.

On this clonotype itself: This sequence may be a read error, since a much larger clone differs from it by one base. The chain's CDR3 is CAGSEGQGGDEQYF. The CDR3 region has the DNA TGCGCCGGCAGCGAGGGACAGGGAGGCGACGAGCAGTACTTC. The chain joins TRBV5-1 to TRBJ2-7, with 9 bases matching TRBD1. Germline V gives CDR1 SGHRS, CDR2 YFSETQ. This CDR3 contains 14 residues. Full variable domain (outside the CDR3, taken from reference TRBV5-1 and TRBJ2-7): KAGVTQTPRYLIKTRGQQVTLSCSPISGHRSVSWYQQTPGQGLQFLFEYFSETQRNKGNFPGRFSGRQFSNSRSEMNVSTLELGDSALYLCAGSEGQGGDEQYFGPGTRLTVT.

As regards this clonotype: One junction end disagrees with the germline gene, perhaps due to a read error. The CDR3 protein is CSSFAGRAFF. Here the CDR3 DNA reads TGCAGCTCGTTTGCGGGAAGAGCTTTCTTC. V usage is TRBV29-1 and J usage is TRBJ1-1; D unclear. This CDR3 contains 10 residues. Looked up from germline, CDR1 is SQVTM and CDR2 is ANQGSEA.

A word on this clonotype: A much larger clone sits a single nucleotide away, making a read error possible. The J gene is TRBJ2-7, the V gene TRBV10-3, with 10 bases matching TRBD2. Germline CDR1 reads ENHRY; CDR2 reads SYGVKD. The junction had 3 bases not matched to a gene; V was cut back by 5 bases and J by 2 bases. This CDR3 has 14 residues. For the CDR3, the DNA is TGTGCCATCAGTCTTAGCGGGGGGACCTACGAGCAGTACTTC. Translation: CAISLSGGTYEQYF.

This clonotype was seen a few times. The chain links TRBV19 to TRBJ2-7; D is uncertain. This CDR3 has 14 residues. CDR1 and CDR2 (germline): LNHDA, SQIVND (reference sequence). V was cut by 3 bases and J by 2 bases, with 11 bases left in between. CDR3 sequence: CASSIFGEPYEQYF. In nucleotides, the CDR3 is TGTGCCAGTAGTATCTTTGGGGAACCCTACGAGCAGTACTTC.

This clonotype was found many times. V gene TRBV20-1 combines with J gene TRBJ2-7; D is unclear. In germline, CDR1 is DFQATT, CDR2 SNEGSKA (reference sequence). This CDR3 spans 13 amino acids. Deletions cut 0 bases from V and 4 bases from J, with 10 bases between. The CDR3 nucleotides are TGCAGTGCTAGAGATACTGGTGATTACGAGCAGTACTTC. Its protein is CSARDTGDYEQYF.

This clonotype was recorded at least ten times. V is TRBV20-1 and J is TRBJ1-5; D might be TRBD1 (5 bases). The CDR3 sequence is 12 residues long. Germline values: CDR1 DFQATT, CDR2 SNEGSKA (reference sequence). The V and J ends lost 1 base and 6 bases respectively, with 7 bases between them. CDR3 sequence (DNA): TGCAGTGCTAGAGCGGGACCTCAGCCCCAGCATTTT. This translates into CSARAGPQPQHF.

This clonotype was counted many times. V usage is TRBV10-3 and J usage is TRBJ1-1, with 8 bases that match TRBD1. V lost 3 bases and J lost 9; bases outside the gene matches: 9. CDR1 ENHRY and CDR2 SYGVKD come from the germline V gene. The CDR3 length is 14 residues. CDR3 DNA: TGTGCCATCAGTGATCGGGACAGGAGACCCCAAGCTTTCTTT. It yields the protein CAISDRDRRPQAFF.

This clonotype was picked up a small number of times. The rearrangement uses TRBV5-1 and TRBJ1-1; D remains ambiguous. Germline V CDR1 and CDR2: SGHRS, YFSETQ. The CDR3 consists of 14 residues. The V end was cut by 4 bases, the J end by 1 base, with 11 bases between. In DNA, the CDR3 is TGCGCCAGCAGCCAAGGGAATCCGAACACTGAAGCTTTCTTT. It translates to CASSQGNPNTEAFF.

About this clonotype itself: Being one base from a much bigger clone, this may be a read error. The rearrangement links TRBV20-1 to TRBJ1-2, with unresolved D. The CDR3 has 12 residues. Germline assignment: CDR1 DFQATT and CDR2 SNEGSKA (reference sequence). V shed 0 bases and J shed 2 bases, with 4 bases lying between them. CDR3 DNA sequence: TGCAGTGCTAGAGACGAGAACTATGGCTACACCTTC. The encoded protein is CSARDENYGYTF.

Concerning this clonotype: This could be a read error, since a much larger clone is one nucleotide away. The chain employs TRBV5-1 and TRBJ1-3; D gene unclear. With 0 bases removed from V and 0 bases from J, the gap between germline ends came to 7 bases. The germline CDR1 and CDR2 sequences are SGHRS and YFSETQ. CDR3 length: 15 residues. CDR3: CASSLVGNSGNTIYF. In nucleotides, the CDR3 is TGCGCCAGCAGCTTGGTGGGAAACTCTGGAAACACCATATATTTT.

The V gene is TRBV12-3 or TRBV12-4, the J gene TRBJ2-7, with TRBD1 identical over 9 bases. V shed 5 bases, J shed 5 bases, and the junction held 7 bases outside the gene matches. CDR3 length: 14 residues. The CDR3 loop is CASSKGQGSHEQYF. The CDR3 DNA reads TGTGCCAGCAGTAAGGGACAGGGATCCCACGAGCAGTACTTC.

This clonotype was picked up a small number of times. The chain uses TRBV29-1 and TRBJ1-2; 7 bases line up with TRBD1. This CDR3 is built from 15 residues. V gave up 0 bases and J gave up 4 bases; unmatched junction bases: 8. The V gene's germline CDR1 is SQVTM and CDR2 ANQGSEA. The CDR3 region is CSVEEGQRSTYGYTF. In DNA form, the CDR3 reads TGCAGCGTTGAAGAGGGACAGAGATCTACCTATGGCTACACCTTC.

This clonotype has only a few counts. V is TRBV12-3 or TRBV12-4 and J is TRBJ2-5; 8 nucleotides align to TRBD1. This CDR3 has 13 residues. After removal of 6 bases from V and 7 bases from J, the junction contained 7 bases not matched to a gene. DNA for the CDR3: TGTGCCAGCAGGCTGACAGGGGTAGTGACCCAGTACTTC. Residues: CASRLTGVVTQYF.

In this sample, this clonotype turned up a few times. The chain combines TRBV10-3 with TRBJ2-5; weak D call: TRBD1 (5 bases). The CDR3 runs to 13 residues. Trimming removed 10 bases at V and 1 base at J, with 13 bases between. Germline V gives CDR1 ENHRY, CDR2 SYGVKD. The CDR3 DNA reads TGTGCCACCGACTCAGGGCGCCAAGAGACCCAGTACTTC. This encodes CATDSGRQETQYF.

The gene calls are TRBV6-5 and TRBJ1-2; D perhaps matches TRBD1 (6 bases). This CDR3 is built from 14 residues. Trimming stripped 5 bases from V and 4 bases from J, with 14 bases between. Germline lookup yields CDR1 MNHEY and CDR2 SVGAGI. In DNA form, the CDR3 reads TGTGCCAGCAGTACTCCGGGACAAGCCTATGGCTACACCTTC. Protein product: CASSTPGQAYGYTF.